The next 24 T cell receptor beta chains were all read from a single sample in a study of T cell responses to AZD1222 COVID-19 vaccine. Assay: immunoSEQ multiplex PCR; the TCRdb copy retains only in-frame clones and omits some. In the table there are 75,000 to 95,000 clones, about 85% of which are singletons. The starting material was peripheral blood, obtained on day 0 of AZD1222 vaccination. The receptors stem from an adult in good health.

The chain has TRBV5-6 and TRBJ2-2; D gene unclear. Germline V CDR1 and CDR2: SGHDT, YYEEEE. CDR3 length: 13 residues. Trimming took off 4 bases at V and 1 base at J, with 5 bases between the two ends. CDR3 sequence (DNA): TGTGCCAGCAGCCAGCAGAACACCGGGGAGCTGTTTTTT. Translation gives CASSQQNTGELFF.

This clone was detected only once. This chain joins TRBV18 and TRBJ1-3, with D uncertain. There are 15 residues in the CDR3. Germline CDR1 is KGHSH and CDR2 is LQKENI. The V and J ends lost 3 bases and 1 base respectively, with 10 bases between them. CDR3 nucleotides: TGTGCCAGCTCACCCCTGTTACAGTCTGGAAACACCATATATTTT. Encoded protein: CASSPLLQSGNTIYF.

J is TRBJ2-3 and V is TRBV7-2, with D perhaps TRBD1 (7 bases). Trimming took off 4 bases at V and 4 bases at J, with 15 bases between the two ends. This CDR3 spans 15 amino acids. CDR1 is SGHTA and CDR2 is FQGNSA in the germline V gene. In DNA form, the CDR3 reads TGTGCCAGCAGCTCAGGAGGGGGCGCCCCAGATACGCAGTATTTT. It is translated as CASSSGGGAPDTQYF.

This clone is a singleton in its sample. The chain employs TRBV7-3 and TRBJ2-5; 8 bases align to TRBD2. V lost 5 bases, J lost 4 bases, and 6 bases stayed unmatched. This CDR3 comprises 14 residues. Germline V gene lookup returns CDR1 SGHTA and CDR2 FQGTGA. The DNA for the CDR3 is TGTGCCAGCAGCCGAAGCGGGGGCTTAGAGACCCAGTACTTC. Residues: CASSRSGGLETQYF.

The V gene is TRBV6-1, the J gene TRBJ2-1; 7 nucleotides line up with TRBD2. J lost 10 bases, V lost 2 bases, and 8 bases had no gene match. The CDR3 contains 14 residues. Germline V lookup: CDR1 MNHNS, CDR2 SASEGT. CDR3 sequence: CASSERAGVREQFF. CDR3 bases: TGTGCCAGCAGTGAACGGGCGGGGGTACGGGAGCAGTTCTTC.

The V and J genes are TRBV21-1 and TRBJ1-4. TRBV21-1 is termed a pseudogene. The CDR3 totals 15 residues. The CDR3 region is CASGFGRTPHEKLFF. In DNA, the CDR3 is TGTGCCAGCGGGTTCGGTAGGACGCCACATGAAAAACTGTTTTTT.

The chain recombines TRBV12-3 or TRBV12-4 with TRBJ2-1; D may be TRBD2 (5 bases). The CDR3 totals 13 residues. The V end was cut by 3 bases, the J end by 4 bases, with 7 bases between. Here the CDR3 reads CASSFGEYNEQFF. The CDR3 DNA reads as TGTGCCAGCAGTTTTGGGGAGTACAATGAGCAGTTCTTC.

Here the CDR3 DNA reads TGTGCCAGCAGTTTAGAGACCGATCCCTACGAGCAGTACTTC. Its protein is CASSLETDPYEQYF. The chain carries TRBV27 and TRBJ2-7; the D is unclear. CDR1 and CDR2 from the germline V gene are MNHEY and SMNVEV (reference sequence). V lost 2 bases, J lost 2 bases, and 10 bases lay in between. CDR3 size: 14 residues.

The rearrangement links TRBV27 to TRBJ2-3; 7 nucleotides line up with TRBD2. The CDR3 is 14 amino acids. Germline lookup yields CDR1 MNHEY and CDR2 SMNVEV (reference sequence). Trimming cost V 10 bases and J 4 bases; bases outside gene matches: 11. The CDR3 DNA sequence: TGTGCCATTCAGAGCGGGGCCCGGCCAGATACGCAGTATTTT. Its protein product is CAIQSGARPDTQYF.

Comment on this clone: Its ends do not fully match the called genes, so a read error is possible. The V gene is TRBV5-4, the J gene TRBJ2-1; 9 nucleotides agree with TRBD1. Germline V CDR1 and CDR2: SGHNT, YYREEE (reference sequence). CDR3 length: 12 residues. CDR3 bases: TGTGCCAGCAGCTTACCGGGACAGGGTATGCTCTTC. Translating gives CASSLPGQGMLF.

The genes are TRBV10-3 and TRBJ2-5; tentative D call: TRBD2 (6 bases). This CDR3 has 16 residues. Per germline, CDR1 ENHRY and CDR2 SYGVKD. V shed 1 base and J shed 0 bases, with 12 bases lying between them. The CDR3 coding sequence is TGTGCCATCAGTGAGTTGAGGGAGGCAAACCAAGAGACCCAGTACTTC. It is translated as CAISELREANQETQYF.

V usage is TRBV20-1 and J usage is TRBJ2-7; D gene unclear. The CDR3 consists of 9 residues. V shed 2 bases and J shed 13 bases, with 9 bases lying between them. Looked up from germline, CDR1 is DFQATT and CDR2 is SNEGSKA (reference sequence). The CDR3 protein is CSARKGTYF. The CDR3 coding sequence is TGCAGTGCTAGAAAGGGTACCTACTTC.

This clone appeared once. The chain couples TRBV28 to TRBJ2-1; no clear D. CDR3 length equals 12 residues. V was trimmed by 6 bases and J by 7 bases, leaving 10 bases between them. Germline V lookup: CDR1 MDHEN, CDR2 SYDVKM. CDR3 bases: TGTGCCAGCAGGGACGACCTGAATGAGCAGTTCTTC. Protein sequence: CASRDDLNEQFF.

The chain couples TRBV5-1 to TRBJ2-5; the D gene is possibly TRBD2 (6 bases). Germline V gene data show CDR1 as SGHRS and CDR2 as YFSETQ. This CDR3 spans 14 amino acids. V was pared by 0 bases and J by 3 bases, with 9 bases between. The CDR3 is CASSLVGGEETQYF. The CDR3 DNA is TGCGCCAGCAGCTTGGTGGGGGGAGAAGAGACCCAGTACTTC. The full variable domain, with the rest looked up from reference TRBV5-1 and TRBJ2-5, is KAGVTQTPRYLIKTRGQQVTLSCSPISGHRSVSWYQQTPGQGLQFLFEYFSETQRNKGNFPGRFSGRQFSNSRSEMNVSTLELGDSALYLCASSLVGGEETQYFGPGTRLLVL.

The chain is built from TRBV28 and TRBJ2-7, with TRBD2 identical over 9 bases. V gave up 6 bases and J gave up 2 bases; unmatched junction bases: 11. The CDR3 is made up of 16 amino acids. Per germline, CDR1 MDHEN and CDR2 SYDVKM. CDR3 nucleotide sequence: TGTGCCAGCAGGCGTACCCTTAGCGGGGGACCCTACGAGCAGTACTTC. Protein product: CASRRTLSGGPYEQYF.

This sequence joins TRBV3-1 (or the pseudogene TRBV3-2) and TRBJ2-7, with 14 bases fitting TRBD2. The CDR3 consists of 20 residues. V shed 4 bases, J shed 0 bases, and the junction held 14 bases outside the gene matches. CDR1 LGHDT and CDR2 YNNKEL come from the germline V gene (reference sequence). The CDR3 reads CASSPTSLRGLAGDSYEQYF. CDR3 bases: TGTGCCAGCAGCCCCACTTCACTTCGGGGACTAGCGGGGGACTCCTACGAGCAGTACTTC.

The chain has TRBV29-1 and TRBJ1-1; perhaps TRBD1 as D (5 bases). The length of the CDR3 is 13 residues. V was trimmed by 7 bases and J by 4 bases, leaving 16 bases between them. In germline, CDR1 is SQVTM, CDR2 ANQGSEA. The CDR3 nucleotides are TGCAGCGCCACAAGGACACGACCCACTGAAGCTTTCTTT. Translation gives CSATRTRPTEAFF.

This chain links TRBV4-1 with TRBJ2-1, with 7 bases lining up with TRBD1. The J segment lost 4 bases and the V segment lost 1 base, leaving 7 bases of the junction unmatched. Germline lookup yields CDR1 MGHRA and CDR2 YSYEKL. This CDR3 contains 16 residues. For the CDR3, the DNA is TGCGCCAGCAGCCAAGTAAGAGGGGGCCTTTACAATGAGCAGTTCTTC. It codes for CASSQVRGGLYNEQFF.

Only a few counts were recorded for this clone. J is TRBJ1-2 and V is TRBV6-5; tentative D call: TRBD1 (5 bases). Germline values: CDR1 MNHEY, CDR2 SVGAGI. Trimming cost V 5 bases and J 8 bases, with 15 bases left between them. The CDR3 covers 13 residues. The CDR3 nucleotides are TGTGCCAGCAGTCCGCCGGGACTAGGCGGCTACACCTTC. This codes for CASSPPGLGGYTF.

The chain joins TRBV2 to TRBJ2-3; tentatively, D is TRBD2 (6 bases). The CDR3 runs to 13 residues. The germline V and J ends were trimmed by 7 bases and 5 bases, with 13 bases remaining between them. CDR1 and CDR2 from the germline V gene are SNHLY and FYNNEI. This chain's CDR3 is CASTTMTRDTQYF. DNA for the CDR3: TGTGCCAGCACAACGATGACTAGAGATACGCAGTATTTT.

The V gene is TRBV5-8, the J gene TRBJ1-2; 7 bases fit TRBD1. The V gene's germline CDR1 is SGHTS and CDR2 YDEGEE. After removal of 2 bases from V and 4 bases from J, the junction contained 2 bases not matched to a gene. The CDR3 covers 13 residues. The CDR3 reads CASSLQGIYGYTF. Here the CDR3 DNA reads TGTGCCAGCAGCTTACAGGGGATCTATGGCTACACCTTC.

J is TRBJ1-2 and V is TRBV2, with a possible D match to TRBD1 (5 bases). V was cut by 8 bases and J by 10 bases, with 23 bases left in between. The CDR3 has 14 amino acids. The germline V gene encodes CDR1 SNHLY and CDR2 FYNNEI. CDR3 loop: CASGPDTTAIFYTF. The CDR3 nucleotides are TGTGCCAGCGGACCGGACACAACAGCTATTTTCTACACCTTC.

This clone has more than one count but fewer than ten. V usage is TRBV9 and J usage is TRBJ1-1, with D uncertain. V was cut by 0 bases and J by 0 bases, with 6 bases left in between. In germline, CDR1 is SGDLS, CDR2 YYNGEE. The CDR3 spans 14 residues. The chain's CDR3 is CASSVDRMNTEAFF. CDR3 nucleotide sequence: TGTGCCAGCAGCGTAGACCGGATGAACACTGAAGCTTTCTTT.

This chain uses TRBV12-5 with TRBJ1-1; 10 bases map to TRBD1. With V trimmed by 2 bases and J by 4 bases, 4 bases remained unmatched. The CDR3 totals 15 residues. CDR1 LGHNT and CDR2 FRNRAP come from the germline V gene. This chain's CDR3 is CASGLTRTGGTEAFF. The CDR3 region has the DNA TGTGCTAGTGGTTTGACCCGGACAGGGGGCACTGAAGCTTTCTTT.